This T cell receptor beta chain was retrieved from a study of T cell changes during pregnancy in multiple sclerosis. The CDR3 totals 14 residues. Trimming took 3 bases from V and 4 from J; bases not matched to a gene: 5. CDR1 and CDR2 from the germline V gene are MDHEN and SYDVKM. Clones were read by immunoSEQ multiplex PCR, and TCRdb kept only the in-frame ones, dropping some. This sample has about 50,000 clones, with around 90% found just once. The chain has TRBV28 and TRBJ2-7; TRBD2 agrees at 8 bases. The receptor comes from a female donor in good health, enrolled as a control in a pregnancy study. The input for sequencing was peripheral blood, taken after pregnancy. The CDR3: CASSFGTSGYEQYF. CDR3 bases: TGTGCCAGCAGTTTCGGGACTAGTGGTTACGAGCAGTACTTC.